Each of the 20 T cell receptor beta chains below was sequenced from the same sample in a study of blood T cell repertoires in COVID-19. Clones were sequenced by immunoSEQ multiplex PCR, and TCRdb holds only the in-frame ones, with some missing. Of about 150,000 clones in the sample, less than 95% were seen once. The sample taken for sequencing was peripheral blood. These receptors were obtained from a man aged 45-65 years with acute or convalescent COVID-19.

This clone has only a few counts. The chain links TRBV10-3 to TRBJ1-2; 12 positions match TRBD1. J was trimmed by 6 bases and V by 5 bases; bases with no gene match: 10. Germline lookup yields CDR1 ENHRY and CDR2 SYGVKD. This CDR3 region has 16 residues. As DNA, the CDR3 is TGTGCCATCAGTCCCGGGACAGGGGGCGGTTTAAATGGCTACACCTTC. This translates into CAISPGTGGGLNGYTF.

The chain combines TRBV5-5 with TRBJ2-7, with 10 bases aligning to TRBD2. The length of the CDR3 is 15 residues. V was pared by 0 bases and J by 3 bases, with 3 bases of the junction left unmatched. In germline, CDR1 is SGHKS, CDR2 YYEKEE (reference sequence). CDR3 amino acids: CASSLVPSGSYEQYF. Written as DNA, the CDR3 is TGTGCCAGCAGCTTGGTCCCTAGCGGGAGCTACGAGCAGTACTTC.

As for this clone: At the DNA level, this CDR3 is encoded by other sequences in the same sample as well. The chain links TRBV6-5 to TRBJ2-2; 10 bases fit TRBD2. The germline CDR1 and CDR2 sequences are MNHEY and SVGAGI. The CDR3 is 15 residues long. V gave up 6 bases and J gave up 6 bases; unmatched junction bases: 7. The CDR3 sequence is CASRVAGGRSGELFF. The CDR3 nucleotides read TGTGCCAGCAGGGTAGCGGGGGGCCGTTCCGGGGAGCTGTTTTTT.

A single count supports this clone. The CDR3 DNA reads TGCGCCAGCAGTGAGTCGAGCGGCCAAGAGACCCAGTACTTC. It translates to CASSESSGQETQYF. V gene TRBV10-2 combines with J gene TRBJ2-5; possibly TRBD2 for D (5 bases). The CDR3 spans 14 residues. Germline V CDR1 and CDR2: WSHSY, SAAADI. Trimming stripped 0 bases from V and 1 base from J, with 6 bases between.

J is TRBJ1-2 and V is TRBV28; D gene unclear. Germline V gene sequence: CDR1 MDHEN, CDR2 SYDVKM. The V end was cut by 3 bases, the J end by 7 bases, with 9 bases between. The CDR3 extends over 12 amino acids. The CDR3 spells CASSFGGSGYTF. Written as DNA, the CDR3 is TGTGCCAGCAGTTTTGGAGGGAGTGGCTACACCTTC.

Comment on this clone: A read error may produce the germline difference seen at one junction end. The V and J genes are TRBV7-7 and TRBJ2-5, with a possible D match to TRBD1 (6 bases). CDR3 length equals 15 residues. The germline V gene has CDR1 SSHAT and CDR2 FNYEAQ (reference sequence). This CDR3 is CASSLLQGPVETQYF. CDR3 bases: TGTGCTAGCAGCTTATTGCAGGGGCCCGTAGAGACCCAGTACTTC. Based on the CDR3 plus reference TRBV7-7 and TRBJ2-5, the full variable domain is GAGVSQSPRYKVTKRGQDVTLRCDPISSHATLYWYQQALGQGPEFLTYFNYEAQPDKSGLPSDRFSAERPEGSISTLTIQRTEQRDSAMYRCASSLLQGPVETQYFGPGTRLLVL.

The genes are TRBV6-5 and TRBJ2-7, with D possibly TRBD1 on 5 matching bases. CDR3 length: 15 residues. Germline V lookup: CDR1 MNHEY, CDR2 SVGAGI. The ends were cut back, 2 bases at V and 4 bases at J, with 15 bases in the middle. CDR3 DNA sequence: TGTGCCAGCAGTTACAGTGAAGGGGCGGATTACGAGCAGTACGTC. It yields the protein CASSYSEGADYEQYV.

This chain uses TRBV7-9 with TRBJ1-1, with 8 bases identical to TRBD1. Trimming took 5 bases from V and 3 from J; bases not matched to a gene: 5. The CDR3 spans 14 residues. Germline V CDR1 and CDR2: SEHNR, FQNEAQ (reference sequence). The CDR3, as DNA: TGTGCCAGCAGCCGACAGGGGAGGTACACTGAAGCTTTCTTT. It is translated as CASSRQGRYTEAFF.

The chain recombines TRBV6-4 with TRBJ2-2; possibly TRBD1 for D (6 bases). The CDR3 contains 14 residues. V shed 6 bases and J shed 1 base, with 9 bases lying between them. CDR1 MRHNA and CDR2 SNTAGT come from the germline V gene. The chain's CDR3 is CASRPGVNTGELFF. In DNA, the CDR3 is TGTGCCAGCAGACCAGGGGTGAACACCGGGGAGCTGTTTTTT.

In this sample, this clone turned up once. V usage is TRBV7-2 and J usage is TRBJ2-7; 9 bases are a match to TRBD2. V trimming: 4 bases; J trimming: 2 bases; junction bases outside the gene matches: 9. There are 16 residues in the CDR3. Germline V gene data show CDR1 as SGHTA and CDR2 as FQGNSA. In DNA, the CDR3 is TGTGCCAGCAGCTCAACTAGCGGGCCGAACGCCTACGAGCAGTACTTC. Encoded protein: CASSSTSGPNAYEQYF.

The DNA for the CDR3 is TGTGCCAGCAGTTACCTCGGACAGGGTGGAAATTCACCCCTCCACTTT. Translation: CASSYLGQGGNSPLHF. The chain combines TRBV6-5 with TRBJ1-6; 8 bases line up with TRBD1. The CDR3 length is 16 residues. After removal of 2 bases from V and 7 bases from J, the junction contained 7 bases not matched to a gene. Germline V gene sequence: CDR1 MNHEY, CDR2 SVGAGI.

The rearrangement uses TRBV7-9 and TRBJ2-5; TRBD2 agrees at 13 bases. V trimming: 7 bases; J trimming: 3 bases; junction bases outside the gene matches: 5. The CDR3 sequence is 15 residues long. Per germline, CDR1 SEHNR and CDR2 FQNEAQ (reference sequence). The CDR3 nucleotides read TGTGCCAGCACCAAACTAGCGGGGGGGAAAGAGACCCAGTACTTC. Encoded protein: CASTKLAGGKETQYF.

This chain uses TRBV3-1 (or the pseudogene TRBV3-2) with TRBJ2-2; a possible D gene is TRBD1 (6 bases). The germline V gene encodes CDR1 LGHDT and CDR2 YNNKEL (reference sequence). The CDR3 totals 17 residues. V lost 4 bases to trimming and J lost 1 base, with 16 bases between them. The CDR3 DNA reads as TGTGCCAGCAGCCGCCCCTGGGGACAACAGAACACCGGGGAGCTGTTTTTT. Translation gives CASSRPWGQQNTGELFF.

This chain joins TRBV12-3 or TRBV12-4 and TRBJ2-1; D gene unclear. This CDR3 is built from 11 residues. Trimming removed 6 bases at V and 8 bases at J, with 8 bases between. For the CDR3, the DNA is TGTGCCAGCAGGGGCGTACATGAGCAGTTCTTC. This gives the protein CASRGVHEQFF.

The chain employs TRBV7-3 and TRBJ1-2; D perhaps matches TRBD1 (5 bases). In germline, CDR1 is SGHTA, CDR2 FQGTGA. The CDR3 is 14 amino acids. V was cut by 1 base and J by 5 bases, with 11 bases left in between. The CDR3, as DNA: TGTGCCAGCAGCTTAAGCAGGGAAGGGTATGGCTACACCTTC. This translates into CASSLSREGYGYTF.

The gene calls are TRBV15 and TRBJ2-2; no definite D call. Germline V gene data show CDR1 as LNHNV and CDR2 as YYDKDF (reference sequence). The CDR3 totals 13 residues. V gave up 0 bases and J gave up 7 bases, with 6 bases separating them. This chain's CDR3 is CATSRDRVGELFF. The CDR3 nucleotides read TGTGCCACCAGCAGAGATCGAGTCGGGGAGCTGTTTTTT.

This chain joins TRBV5-4 and TRBJ1-4, with D possibly TRBD1 on 6 matching bases. Trimming pared 4 bases from V and 8 bases from J, leaving 15 bases between. Germline V gives CDR1 SGHNT, CDR2 YYREEE (reference sequence). The CDR3 runs to 14 residues. CDR3 protein: CASSLQGIEEKLFF. CDR3 coding DNA: TGTGCCAGCAGCCTCCAGGGGATAGAGGAAAAACTGTTTTTT.

This chain uses TRBV5-6 with TRBJ1-5, with D uncertain. This CDR3 spans 14 amino acids. The V end was cut by 4 bases, the J end by 3 bases, with 11 bases between. Germline CDR1 reads SGHDT; CDR2 reads YYEEEE. In DNA, the CDR3 is TGTGCCAGCAGCACAGACGGTTTCAATCAGCCCCAGCATTTT. Translation: CASSTDGFNQPQHF.

V and J are TRBV28 and TRBJ2-7; 12 bases fit TRBD2. This CDR3 spans 16 amino acids. The V gene end was trimmed by 5 bases and the J gene end by 2 bases; junction bases not matched to a gene: 7. Per the germline V gene, CDR1 is MDHEN and CDR2 is SYDVKM. CDR3 sequence (DNA): TGTGCCAGCAGTATCCCGACTAGCGGGAGTGCCTACGAGCAGTACTTC. It encodes CASSIPTSGSAYEQYF.

V and J are TRBV5-5 and TRBJ2-1; 8 bases are shared with TRBD1. The CDR3 totals 14 residues. The V gene's germline CDR1 is SGHKS and CDR2 YYEKEE (reference sequence). Trimming took 4 bases from V and 6 from J; bases not matched to a gene: 6. This CDR3 is CASSRQGSPNEQFF. CDR3 nucleotides: TGTGCCAGCAGCCGACAGGGGAGTCCCAATGAGCAGTTCTTC.